One and the same sample provided the 26 T cell receptor beta chains below, sequenced in a study of CD8 T cells in Susac syndrome. RNA was extracted with the RNeasy kit, and a quantity of about 0.45 to 1 ug was reverse transcribed using random hexamers. A single record per CDR3 protein comes from TCRdb applying MiXCR to the immunoSEQ multiplex PCR reads. Here the sample spans about 180,000 distinct CDR3 sequences, 85% to 95% being singletons. The source material was CD8+ T cells from PBMCs. The receptors come from a human donor with multiple sclerosis.

The chain has TRBV12-2 and TRBJ2-7; the D call in the table, TRBD2, was not verified against the DNA. TRBV12-2 is deemed a pseudogene. This CDR3 is 16 amino acids long. CDR3 sequence reads: CASRLARAGVSYEQYF. CDR3 DNA sequence: TGTGCAAGTCGCTTAGCTCGAGCGGGGGTTTCCTACGAGCAGTACTTC.

This chain uses TRBV28 with TRBJ2-1; D remains unclear. This CDR3 comprises 12 residues. Germline CDR1 and CDR2: MDHEN and SYDVKM. Trimming left V 6 bases short and J 1 base short, with 4 bases between. CDR3 loop: CASRWSYNEQFF. In DNA form, the CDR3 reads TGTGCCAGCAGATGGTCCTACAATGAGCAGTTCTTC.

The chain combines TRBV6-5 with TRBJ2-3, with a tentative D call TRBD1 (5 bases). The CDR3 is made up of 12 amino acids. V was cut by 8 bases and J by 6 bases, with 12 bases left in between. Germline values: CDR1 MNHEY, CDR2 SVGAGI. CDR3 sequence: CASGQLGDTQYF. For the CDR3, the DNA is TGTGCCAGCGGACAACTTGGGGATACGCAGTATTTT.

The rearrangement joins TRBV25-1 to TRBJ1-1, with D uncertain. CDR1 is MGHDK, CDR2 SYGVNS, per germline. The CDR3 covers 13 residues. V lost 5 bases, J lost 1 base, and 8 bases lay in between. The CDR3 is CASSRVRNTEAFF. The CDR3 DNA is TGTGCCAGCAGTAGGGTTAGGAACACTGAAGCTTTCTTT.

V gene TRBV29-1 combines with J gene TRBJ2-7, with TRBD2 identical over 9 bases. The junction had 15 bases not matched to a gene; V was cut back by 3 bases and J by 9 bases. CDR3 length equals 15 residues. CDR1 is SQVTM, CDR2 ANQGSEA, per germline. DNA of the CDR3: TGCAGCGTTGAGGATAGCGGGAGCCCCCTGTTTGGGCAGTACTTC. Translated: CSVEDSGSPLFGQYF.

The chain combines TRBV20-1 with TRBJ1-4; D is perhaps TRBD1 (5 bases). Trimming pared 1 base from V and 1 base from J, leaving 10 bases between. Germline CDR1 reads DFQATT; CDR2 reads SNEGSKA (reference sequence). The CDR3 is 15 amino acids. CDR3 DNA sequence: TGCAGTGCTAGAGGGGCGGGGGTAACTAATGAAAAACTGTTTTTT. Its translation: CSARGAGVTNEKLFF.

The rearrangement joins TRBV20-1 to TRBJ2-7; D possibly matches TRBD1 or TRBD2 (5 bases each). This CDR3 has 12 amino acids. The germline V gene has CDR1 DFQATT and CDR2 SNEGSKA (reference sequence). V lost 6 bases and J lost 7, with 16 bases in between. The CDR3 sequence is CSAGEVLGEQYF. CDR3 DNA: TGCAGTGCGGGGGAAGTCCTAGGGGAGCAGTACTTC.

There are a few counts of this clonotype. This chain joins TRBV29-1 and TRBJ1-1, with a tentative D call TRBD1 (5 bases). Trimming took off 0 bases at V and 0 bases at J, with 11 bases between the two ends. Germline V gene data show CDR1 as SQVTM and CDR2 as ANQGSEA. The CDR3 spans 15 residues. CDR3 nucleotides: TGCAGCGTTGAAGATCCCTGGGGCATGAACACTGAAGCTTTCTTT. Protein product: CSVEDPWGMNTEAFF.

CDR3 amino acids: CASSQDLVKTSGRPYTQYF. CDR3 coding DNA: TGTGCCAGCAGCCAAGATCTTGTCAAGACTAGCGGGAGGCCTTATACGCAGTATTTT. V is TRBV4-2 and J is TRBJ2-3; 13 bases are a match to TRBD2. V lost 0 bases and J lost 7; bases outside the gene matches: 13. Germline loops: CDR1 LGHNA, CDR2 YNFKEQ. The CDR3 length is 19 residues.

Only a few counts were recorded for this clonotype. The chain employs TRBV4-2 and TRBJ2-7; D uncertain. Looked up from germline, CDR1 is LGHNA and CDR2 is YNFKEQ. V lost 3 bases and J 1 base, leaving 13 bases between the germline ends. The CDR3 contains 15 residues. CDR3 loop: CASSQSQLASYEQYF. The CDR3 DNA reads TGTGCCAGCAGCCAGTCCCAGCTGGCGTCCTACGAGCAGTACTTC.

This clonotype was recorded a few times. The chain joins TRBV18 to TRBJ2-7; 9 positions agree with TRBD1. The V gene end was trimmed by 2 bases and the J gene end by 2 bases; junction bases not matched to a gene: 1. Germline V gene lookup returns CDR1 KGHSH and CDR2 LQKENI. The CDR3 is 14 residues long. The CDR3 sequence: CASSPGTGTYEQYF. In DNA, the CDR3 is TGTGCCAGCTCACCAGGGACAGGGACCTACGAGCAGTACTTC.

This clonotype was seen a single time. J is TRBJ1-2 and V is TRBV12-3 or TRBV12-4, with 8 bases fitting TRBD1. Germline trimming cut 8 bases from V and 2 bases from J; bases unmatched to any gene: 4. The CDR3 spans 13 residues. CDR3 sequence reads: CASGQGSNYGYTF. The CDR3 nucleotides read TGTGCCAGCGGACAGGGTTCCAACTATGGCTACACCTTC.

This chain joins TRBV5-4 and TRBJ2-5, with 14 nucleotides matching TRBD2. Per the germline V gene, CDR1 is SGHNT and CDR2 is YYREEE (reference sequence). After removal of 5 bases from V and 1 base from J, the junction contained 4 bases not matched to a gene. There are 16 residues in the CDR3. DNA for the CDR3: TGTGCCAGCAGTTATGGGACTAGCGGGGGCCAAGAGACCCAGTACTTC. Its translation: CASSYGTSGGQETQYF. The entire variable domain, with the rest obtained from reference TRBV5-4 and TRBJ2-5, is as follows: ETGVTQSPTHLIKTRGQQVTLRCSSQSGHNTVSWYQQALGQGPQFIFQYYREEENGRGNFPPRFSGLQFPNYSSELNVNALELDDSALYLCASSYGTSGGQETQYFGPGTRLLVL.

This chain links TRBV20-1 with TRBJ1-1; D is unclear. Per germline, CDR1 DFQATT and CDR2 SNEGSKA (reference sequence). This CDR3 has 15 residues. Trimming cost V 3 bases and J 3 bases, with 17 bases left between them. CDR3 DNA: TGCAGTGCTAGTTCAATCGCTTCTGGATACACTGAAGCTTTCTTT. This sequence encodes CSASSIASGYTEAFF.

The V call is TRBV30, the J call TRBJ2-6; 7 bases align to TRBD2. CDR1 is GTSNPN and CDR2 is SVGIG in the germline V gene (reference sequence). The CDR3 has 14 amino acids. Losses at the gene ends were 5 bases for V and 2 bases for J; bases not matched to a gene: 3. CDR3 in DNA: TGTGCCTGGGGGAGGGGCCCTGGGGCCAACGTCCTGACTTTC. Translating it yields CAWGRGPGANVLTF.

The chain is built from TRBV27 and TRBJ2-6; no definite D call. Germline V gene data show CDR1 as MNHEY and CDR2 as SMNVEV (reference sequence). The CDR3 consists of 17 residues. The V gene lost 5 bases and the J gene lost 1 base, with 15 bases spanning the gap. The CDR3 is CASSPRFHSSGANVLTF. CDR3 coding DNA: TGTGCCAGCAGTCCCCGGTTCCACTCTTCTGGGGCCAACGTCCTGACTTTC. The whole variable domain, remainder taken from reference TRBV27 and TRBJ2-6, is EAQVTQNPRYLITVTGKKLTVTCSQNMNHEYMSWYRQDPGLGLRQIYYSMNVEVTDKGDVPEGYKVSRKEKRNFPLILESPSPNQTSLYFCASSPRFHSSGANVLTFGAGSRLTVL.

The chain is built from TRBV25-1 and TRBJ2-5, with D unclear. V was pared by 6 bases and J by 3 bases, with 14 bases between. CDR1 and CDR2 (germline): MGHDK, SYGVNS. The CDR3 runs to 14 residues. The chain's CDR3 is CASRDTLYEETQYF. CDR3 nucleotide sequence: TGTGCCAGCAGAGACACACTATACGAAGAGACCCAGTACTTC.

A single count supports this clonotype. The chain links TRBV3-1 to TRBJ2-1; tentatively, D is TRBD1 (5 bases). CDR3 length: 13 residues. With 4 bases removed from V and 7 bases from J, the gap between germline ends came to 11 bases. Germline values: CDR1 LGHDT, CDR2 YNNKEL (reference sequence). CDR3 sequence (DNA): TGTGCCAGCAGCCCACAAAGACAGAATGAGCAGTTCTTC. It specifies CASSPQRQNEQFF.

This chain connects TRBV27 to TRBJ2-1; possible D gene TRBD2, 6 bases. V dropped 8 bases and J dropped 6 bases, with 14 bases sitting between them. The CDR3 length is 13 residues. CDR1 is MNHEY, CDR2 SMNVEV, per germline (reference sequence). The CDR3 region has the DNA TGTGCCAGCTCCGGACTACCTCGCAATGAGCAGTTCTTC. It encodes CASSGLPRNEQFF.

This clonotype was counted only a few times. The V call is TRBV29-1, the J call TRBJ2-7, with TRBD1 matching over 7 bases. J lost 6 bases, V lost 5 bases, and 4 bases had no gene match. Germline V gives CDR1 SQVTM, CDR2 ANQGSEA. This CDR3 spans 11 amino acids. CDR3 loop: CSVSDRVEQYF. DNA of the CDR3: TGCAGCGTTTCCGACAGGGTCGAGCAGTACTTC.

The chain employs TRBV24-1 and TRBJ2-2; D possibly uses TRBD1 or TRBD2 (5 bases each). Trimming left V 4 bases short and J 3 bases short, with 8 bases between. In germline, CDR1 is KGHDR, CDR2 SFDVKD. The CDR3 spans 14 residues. The DNA of the CDR3 is TGTGCCACCAGTGACGGGACCTACACCGGGGAGCTGTTTTTT. It encodes CATSDGTYTGELFF.

The genes are TRBV19 and TRBJ2-1, with a weak D call TRBD2 (6 bases). V shed 6 bases and J shed 5 bases, with 14 bases lying between them. The CDR3 contains 14 residues. The germline V gene encodes CDR1 LNHDA and CDR2 SQIVND (reference sequence). The DNA for the CDR3 is TGTGCCAGTAGCCCGCGGACTACCAACAATGAGCAGTTCTTC. Protein sequence: CASSPRTTNNEQFF.

The CDR3 nucleotides are TGTGCCAGCAGTAAGGAACCTACAGGGTGGCAAGAGACCCAGTACTTC. Its protein product is CASSKEPTGWQETQYF. The J gene is TRBJ2-5, the V gene TRBV27, with a tentative D call TRBD1 (6 bases). The CDR3 sequence is 16 residues long. CDR1 and CDR2 from the germline V gene are MNHEY and SMNVEV (reference sequence). Trimming removed 5 bases at V and 2 bases at J, with 18 bases between.

The chain uses TRBV27 and TRBJ2-1; tentatively, D is TRBD2 (6 bases). V was clipped by 5 bases and J by 4 bases, with 9 bases between them. Germline V gene data show CDR1 as MNHEY and CDR2 as SMNVEV (reference sequence). This CDR3 is built from 13 residues. The CDR3 loop reads CASSVAAYNEQFF. In DNA, the CDR3 is TGTGCCAGCAGTGTAGCGGCATACAATGAGCAGTTCTTC.

The J gene is TRBJ1-2, the V gene TRBV29-1, with D hard to call. Trimming removed 7 bases from V and 0 bases from J, with 15 bases in between. Germline assignment: CDR1 SQVTM and CDR2 ANQGSEA. This CDR3 spans 14 amino acids. Written as DNA, the CDR3 is TGCAGCGCCGAACGAGGATTAGCTAACTATGGCTACACCTTC. Protein: CSAERGLANYGYTF.

This clonotype was seen once. The chain is built from TRBV28 and TRBJ2-2, with D uncertain. Germline V gene sequence: CDR1 MDHEN, CDR2 SYDVKM. V lost 6 bases to trimming and J lost 6 bases, with 17 bases between them. The CDR3 loop spans 15 amino acids. This chain's CDR3 is CASSPGRFSAGELFF. In DNA, the CDR3 is TGTGCCAGCAGCCCCGGGCGATTCAGCGCCGGGGAGCTGTTTTTT.